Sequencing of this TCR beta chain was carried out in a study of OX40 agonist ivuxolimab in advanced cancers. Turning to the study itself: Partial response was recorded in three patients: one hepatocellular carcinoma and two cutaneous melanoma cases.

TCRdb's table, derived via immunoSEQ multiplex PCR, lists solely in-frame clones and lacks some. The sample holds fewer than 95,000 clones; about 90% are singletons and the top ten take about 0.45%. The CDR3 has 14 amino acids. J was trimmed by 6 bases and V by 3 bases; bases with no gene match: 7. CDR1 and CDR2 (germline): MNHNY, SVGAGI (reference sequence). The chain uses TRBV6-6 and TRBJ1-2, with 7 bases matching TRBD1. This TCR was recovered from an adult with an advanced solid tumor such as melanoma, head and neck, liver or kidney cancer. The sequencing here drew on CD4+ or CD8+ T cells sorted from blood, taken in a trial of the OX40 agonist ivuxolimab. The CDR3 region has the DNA TGTGCCAGCAGTTATGAACAGGGGATACATGGCTACACCTTC. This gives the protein CASSYEQGIHGYTF.